The rows below give T cell receptor beta chains drawn from one sample of a study of blood T cell repertoires in COVID-19. Assay: immunoSEQ multiplex PCR; the TCRdb copy retains only in-frame clones and omits some. Found here are some 190,000 clones, around 80% of them singletons; the top ten hold about 4.3%. The source material was PBMCs or T cells enriched from blood (not recorded which). The receptors were sampled from a man younger than 40 with acute COVID-19. Each CDR3 is given with its conserved first and last residue. The D gene is left open where the match is weak. Not all rows give a size; the values are once, few, many and, for expanded clones, a class.

cdr3_nt cdr3_aa clone_size v_call d_call j_call
TGCAGCGTTGCTTTCCCGGACACTGAAGCTTTCTTT CSVAFPDTEAFF NA TRBV29-1 NA TRBJ1-1
TGTGCCAGCAGTGAACACCCAGGCAAAAACATTCAGTACTTC CASSEHPGKNIQYF NA TRBV2 NA TRBJ2-4
TGTGCCAGTAGTAGTCAACAGGGCCCTCTTGGCAATGAGCAGTTCTTC CASSSQQGPLGNEQFF NA TRBV19 NA TRBJ2-1
TGTGCCAGTAGTCTGGACAGGAGGCTGGGAGGTGCTCGCTCCTATAATTCACCCCTCCACTTT CASSLDRRLGGARSYNSPLHF NA TRBV19 TRBD1 TRBJ1-6
TGTGCCAGCAGTACCACTGGAGGGGTGGGCACTGAAGCTTTCTTT CASSTTGGVGTEAFF NA TRBV6-4 NA TRBJ1-1
TGTGCCAGCAGTGATACCATGGTAATCGGCAGGGTCTATGTTGGCTACACCTTC CASSDTMVIGRVYVGYTF NA TRBV25-1 NA TRBJ1-2
TGTGCCAGCACGACAGACGATCTTCAGGGCTACACCTTC CASTTDDLQGYTF NA TRBV9 NA TRBJ1-2
TGTGCCAGCAGTAGCACCGGGAGCCTTTCCTACGAGCAGTACTTC CASSSTGSLSYEQYF NA TRBV9 NA TRBJ2-7
TGTGCCAGCAGCTCCCGGGGGGCGGCTAGCACAGATACGCAGTATTTT CASSSRGAASTDTQYF once TRBV7-3 NA TRBJ2-3
TGTGCCAGCAGTGAAATGGGCAACAATCAGCCCCAGCATTTT CASSEMGNNQPQHF NA TRBV6-1 NA TRBJ1-5
TGTGCCAGCCCCGGAGGGGGAGGGTATGGCTACACCTTC CASPGGGGYGYTF NA TRBV2 NA TRBJ1-2